The rows below give T cell receptor beta chains drawn from one sample of a study of blood T cells in healthy people across ages. TCRdb re-called the 5' RACE reads through MiXCR, storing one row per CDR3 protein. This table has about 1.1 million distinct CDR3 sequences, 35% to 45% appearing once. Sequenced: blood. Receptors originate from a man between 18 and 29 years old in good health. CDR3s include the opening cysteine and the closing phenylalanine or tryptophan. D genes are given only for firm matches. Size tells how often a clone was seen (once, few, many) or the class of an expanded clone, and some rows leave it out.

>19|TRBJ2-2|-|-|TRBV29-1
CSVLFDKGWGLRNTGELFF
TGCAGCGTTCTGTTCGATAAGGGCTGGGGACTCCGGAACACCGGGGAGCTGTTTTTT
>19|TRBJ2-6|TRBD1|few|TRBV5-4
CASSLEGRDRVSGANVLTF
TGTGCCAGCAGCTTGGAAGGTCGGGACAGAGTCTCTGGGGCCAACGTCCTGACTTTC
>13|TRBJ1-2|TRBD1|many|TRBV7-9
CASSPGQAYGYTF
TGTGCCAGCAGCCCTGGACAGGCCTATGGCTACACCTTC
>15|TRBJ2-7|TRBD1|-|TRBV7-9
CASSSAGGADNEQYF
TGTGCCAGCAGCTCGGCAGGGGGCGCGGACAACGAGCAGTACTTC
>15|TRBJ2-1|-|-|TRBV10-3
CAISEGGSSYNEQFF
TGTGCCATCAGTGAGGGTGGGTCATCCTACAATGAGCAGTTCTTC
>14|TRBJ1-5|-|few|TRBV5-1
CASSPNGGDQPQHF
TGCGCCAGCAGCCCCAACGGCGGCGATCAGCCCCAGCATTTT
>17|TRBJ1-2|TRBD1|few|TRBV7-9
CASSLVLQGAGIYGYTF
TGTGCCAGCAGCTTAGTCTTACAGGGGGCAGGAATATATGGCTACACCTTC
>15|TRBJ2-1|TRBD1|-|TRBV7-9
CASSSPQGANNEQFF
TGTGCCAGCAGCTCACCACAGGGGGCTAACAATGAGCAGTTCTTC
>15|TRBJ1-2|TRBD1|-|TRBV9
CASSPRDRGRDDYTF
TGTGCCAGCAGCCCACGGGACAGGGGCCGGGATGACTACACCTTC
>13|TRBJ1-4|-|many|TRBV18
CASSPGANEKLFF
TGTGCCAGCAGCCCCGGGGCTAATGAAAAACTGTTTTTT
>14|TRBJ1-2|-|-|TRBV5-1
CASSTEGDGYGYTF
TGCGCCAGCAGCACGGAGGGGGATGGCTATGGCTACACCTTC
>16|TRBJ2-2|-|-|TRBV24-1
CATSDSGTPGPGELFF
TGTGCCACCAGTGATTCCGGGACACCGGGTCCCGGGGAGCTGTTTTTT
>13|TRBJ2-5|-|few|TRBV2
CASERGQQETQYF
TGTGCCAGCGAGAGAGGGCAGCAAGAGACCCAGTACTTC
>15|TRBJ1-1|-|-|TRBV7-2
CASSPRKASYTEAFF
TGTGCCAGCAGCCCACGGAAAGCATCATACACTGAAGCTTTCTTT
>14|TRBJ1-5|-|few|TRBV7-2
CASSLTADNQPQHF
TGTGCCAGCAGCTTAACTGCCGACAATCAGCCCCAGCATTTT
>15|TRBJ1-1|-|-|TRBV12-5
CASGLASGQTTEAFF
TGTGCTAGTGGTTTGGCCTCGGGTCAGACCACTGAAGCTTTCTTT
>15|TRBJ2-3|-|few|TRBV6-5
CASSRGSVQEDTQYF
TGTGCCAGCAGCCGGGGGTCCGTACAGGAGGATACGCAGTATTTT
>14|TRBJ2-5|-|-|TRBV25-1
CASSDLGAQETQYF
TGTGCCAGCAGTGATCTGGGAGCCCAAGAGACCCAGTACTTC
>14|TRBJ2-7|TRBD2|-|TRBV5-6
CASSRRTSVFEQYF
TGTGCCAGCAGCCGACGGACTAGCGTCTTCGAGCAGTACTTC
>15|TRBJ1-2|-|-|TRBV29-1
CGVRPRGRANYGYTF
TGCGGCGTTCGTCCCAGGGGCAGAGCTAACTATGGCTACACCTTC
>15|TRBJ2-1|-|-|TRBV12-3/TRBV12-4
CASTFLLAPNNEQFF
TGTGCCAGCACCTTCCTTCTAGCGCCTAACAATGAGCAGTTCTTC
>15|TRBJ2-5|-|-|TRBV3-1
CASSQGASVTAEQYF
TGTGCCAGCAGCCAAGGGGCTAGCGTAACGGCTGAGCAGTACTTC
>11|TRBJ2-1|-|many|TRBV20-1
CSARDRYEQFF
TGCAGTGCTAGAGATAGGTATGAGCAGTTCTTC
>15|TRBJ2-1|TRBD2|-|TRBV27
CASTMTSGAGNEQFF
TGTGCCAGCACTATGACTAGCGGAGCAGGCAATGAGCAGTTCTTC
>15|TRBJ2-5|-|few|TRBV5-1
CASSVLMDSQETQYF
TGCGCCAGCAGCGTTCTAATGGACAGCCAAGAGACCCAGTACTTC
>16|TRBJ1-2|-|-|TRBV5-1
CASSLTNGVQGYGYTF
TGCGCCAGCAGCTTGACTAACGGCGTACAAGGGTATGGCTACACCTTC
>14|TRBJ1-2|TRBD1|-|TRBV6-5
CASSYLGGGSGYTF
TGTGCCAGCAGCTACCTAGGAGGGGGCTCTGGCTACACCTTC
>13|TRBJ1-5|-|-|TRBV3-1
CASSQDKQQPQHF
TGTGCCAGCAGCCAAGATAAGCAGCAGCCCCAGCATTTT
>13|TRBJ2-7|-|few|TRBV2
CASLRDVEHEQYF
TGTGCCAGCCTCCGGGACGTTGAACACGAGCAGTACTTC
>15|TRBJ1-2|TRBD1|-|TRBV7-2
CASSLNYIGQGGYIF
TGTGCCAGCAGCTTAAATTACATAGGACAGGGCGGCTACATCTTC
>12|TRBJ1-2|-|many|TRBV6-6
CASSYSMGDYTF
TGTGCCAGCAGTTACTCAATGGGGGACTACACCTTC
>14|TRBJ2-6|-|medium-sized|TRBV10-3
CAISAGSGANVLTF
TGTGCCATCAGTGCCGGGTCCGGGGCCAACGTCCTGACTTTC
>14|TRBJ2-4|TRBD1|-|TRBV7-2
CASSPAGTANIQYF
TGTGCCAGCAGCCCTGCCGGGACAGCAAACATTCAGTACTTC
>13|TRBJ2-7|-|-|TRBV7-7
CASSQRRGYEQYF
TGTGCTAGCAGCCAGCGCCGGGGTTACGAGCAGTACTTC
>15|TRBJ1-6|-|-|TRBV4-2
CASSQEDGFNSPLHF
TGTGCCAGCAGCCAGGAGGACGGTTTTAATTCACCCCTCCACTTT
>14|TRBJ2-1|-|-|TRBV2
CASTAGRGVNEQFF
TGTGCCAGCACGGCCGGCAGGGGGGTAAATGAGCAGTTCTTC
>16|TRBJ2-2|-|-|TRBV7-8
CASSLFITEHTGELFF
TGTGCCAGCAGCTTATTTATAACAGAACACACCGGGGAGCTGTTTTTT
>11|TRBJ1-5|-|-|TRBV2
CASSEAGPQHF
TGTGCCAGCAGTGAAGCCGGCCCCCAGCATTTT
>14|TRBJ1-1|-|few|TRBV9
CASSVGHKNTEAFF
TGTGCCAGCAGCGTCGGACATAAGAACACTGAAGCTTTCTTT
>14|TRBJ2-3|-|once|TRBV4-3
CASSQGTRADTQYF
TGCGCCAGCAGCCAAGGGACTCGCGCAGATACGCAGTATTTT
>17|TRBJ2-3|-|few|TRBV4-3
CASSQEGGGEITDTQYF
TGCGCCAGCAGCCAAGAAGGGGGGGGGGAGATCACAGATACGCAGTATTTT
>15|TRBJ2-1|-|-|TRBV30
CAWVPDDSSYNEQFF
TGTGCCTGGGTACCGGACGATAGCTCCTACAATGAGCAGTTCTTC
>14|TRBJ2-6|-|-|TRBV20-1
CSARRAPGANVLTF
TGCAGTGCTAGAAGGGCCCCTGGGGCCAACGTCCTGACTTTC
>14|TRBJ1-2|-|-|TRBV20-1
CSALTSGENSGYTF
TGCAGTGCTTTAACATCCGGGGAAAACTCTGGCTACACCTTC
>13|TRBJ2-1|-|-|TRBV29-1
CSVERAKKETQFF
TGCAGCGTTGAAAGGGCGAAGAAAGAGACCCAGTTCTTC
>12|TRBJ1-2|-|-|TRBV7-9
CAHGGANYGYTF
TGTGCCCACGGGGGGGCTAACTATGGCTACACCTTC